These 20 T cell receptor beta chains were sequenced from one sample in a study of cytomegalovirus exposure and HLA in healthy donors. The study ran its PCR with 60 Vbeta and 13 Jbeta primers. Generated by immunoSEQ multiplex PCR, the TCRdb table keeps only in-frame clones and is missing some. This sample has 200,000 or so clones; about 83% occur once, and the top ten carry approximately 6%. Sequenced: PBMCs. All receptors come from a woman aged 30 to 39 in good health and CMV-seropositive.

The J gene is TRBJ2-5, the V gene TRBV10-1; possible D gene TRBD2, 6 bases. The V end lost 2 bases, the J end lost 4 bases, and 8 bases lay between the germline ends. The CDR3 length is 13 residues. Germline V gives CDR1 WNHNN, CDR2 SYGVQD (reference sequence). DNA for the CDR3: TGCGCCAGCAGTGAGGGACTACCAGAGACCCAGTACTTC. Translated: CASSEGLPETQYF.

This chain links TRBV5-4 with TRBJ2-1; 7 bases match TRBD2. After removal of 5 bases from V and 7 bases from J, the junction contained 15 bases not matched to a gene. CDR1 SGHNT and CDR2 YYREEE come from the germline V gene (reference sequence). There are 16 residues in the CDR3. CDR3 nucleotides: TGTGCCAGCAGTGAAGGCGGGGACTATCCGGGGAATGAGCAGTTCTTC. The encoded protein is CASSEGGDYPGNEQFF.

The chain carries TRBV7-9 and TRBJ2-2, with a possible D match to TRBD2 (7 bases). This CDR3 is built from 17 residues. Germline-derived CDR1 and CDR2 are SEHNR and FQNEAQ (reference sequence). V lost 5 bases and J lost 2, with 18 bases in between. The CDR3 coding sequence is TGTGCCAGCAGCCCACCTCTGGCGGGGGCCAACACCGGGGAGCTGTTTTTT. Translated, it gives CASSPPLAGANTGELFF.

This clone was seen just once. V and J are TRBV25-1 and TRBJ2-3, with D uncertain. CDR3 length: 16 amino acids. Deletions cut 3 bases from V and 0 bases from J, with 13 bases between. Germline V gives CDR1 MGHDK, CDR2 SYGVNS. The CDR3 sequence: CASSDFEEGSTDTQYF. The CDR3 coding sequence is TGTGCCAGCAGTGATTTTGAGGAAGGAAGCACAGATACGCAGTATTTT.

The chain joins TRBV14 to TRBJ2-5, with D maybe TRBD1 (6 bases). The germline V gene has CDR1 SGHDN and CDR2 FVKESK. The CDR3 extends over 14 amino acids. V lost 1 base and J 4 bases, leaving 10 bases between the germline ends. The CDR3 here is CASSQGTDGETQYF. CDR3 sequence (DNA): TGTGCCAGCAGCCAAGGGACAGATGGAGAGACCCAGTACTTC. Complete variable domain (other parts from reference TRBV14 and TRBJ2-5): EAGVTQFPSHSVIEKGQTVTLRCDPISGHDNLYWYRRVMGKEIKFLLHFVKESKQDESGMPNNRFLAERTGGTYSTLKVQPAELEDSGVYFCASSQGTDGETQYFGPGTRLLVL.

This clone was seen a few times. DNA of the CDR3: TGCGCCAGCAGCCCGGGACAGGGGGCGTCAAAAAACACCGGGGAGCTGTTTTTT. Its translation is CASSPGQGASKNTGELFF. The chain links TRBV4-1 to TRBJ2-2; TRBD1 matches at 12 bases. CDR1 MGHRA and CDR2 YSYEKL come from the germline V gene. V was pared by 4 bases and J by 2 bases, with 8 bases of the junction left unmatched. This CDR3 has 18 amino acids.

This rearrangement joins TRBV2 to TRBJ2-1; 13 bases line up with TRBD2. V lost 3 bases, J lost 9 bases, and 5 bases stayed unmatched. The CDR3 length is 15 residues. CDR1 is SNHLY, CDR2 FYNNEI, per germline. The CDR3 spells CASSEGLAGRGEQFF. CDR3 nucleotide sequence: TGTGCCAGCAGTGAGGGACTAGCGGGAAGGGGTGAGCAGTTCTTC.

The chain links TRBV7-9 to TRBJ1-3; D uncertain. Germline CDR1 is SEHNR and CDR2 is FQNEAQ (reference sequence). The germline V and J ends were trimmed by 2 bases and 0 bases, with 8 bases remaining between them. The CDR3 extends over 15 amino acids. In nucleotides, the CDR3 is TGTGCCAGCAGCTTATCGGTCTCCTCTGGAAACACCATATATTTT. Translated, it gives CASSLSVSSGNTIYF.

This clone was counted a few times. This sequence joins TRBV2 and TRBJ2-2; D is unresolved. CDR1 and CDR2 (germline): SNHLY, FYNNEI. With 8 bases removed from V and 6 bases from J, the gap between germline ends came to 16 bases. The CDR3 is made up of 14 amino acids. The CDR3 DNA is TGTGCCAGCGAAACTTCCCGAGTTTCCGGGGAGCTGTTTTTT. Its protein is CASETSRVSGELFF.

This rearrangement joins TRBV28 to TRBJ2-6; 8 bases align to TRBD2. The CDR3 is made up of 16 amino acids. V was pared by 6 bases and J by 0 bases, with 4 bases of the junction left unmatched. Per the germline V gene, CDR1 is MDHEN and CDR2 is SYDVKM. CDR3 in amino acids: CASRLAANSGANVLTF. DNA of the CDR3: TGTGCCAGCAGACTAGCGGCCAACTCTGGGGCCAACGTCCTGACTTTC. Filled out from reference TRBV28 and TRBJ2-6, the complete variable domain reads DVKVTQSSRYLVKRTGEKVFLECVQDMDHENMFWYRQDPGLGLRLIYFSYDVKMKEKGDIPEGYSVSREKKERFSLILESASTNQTSMYLCASRLAANSGANVLTFGAGSRLTVL.

This clone came up a few times. The rearrangement uses TRBV7-9 and TRBJ2-3, with 8 bases lining up with TRBD2. Trimming removed 3 bases from V and 4 bases from J; junction bases left unmatched: 3. The V gene's germline CDR1 is SEHNR and CDR2 FQNEAQ (reference sequence). There are 14 residues in the CDR3. CDR3 bases: TGTGCCAGCAGCTTTAGCGGGGAGGCAGATACGCAGTATTTT. Encoded protein: CASSFSGEADTQYF. The whole variable domain, remainder taken from reference TRBV7-9 and TRBJ2-3, is DTGVSQNPRHKITKRGQNVTFRCDPISEHNRLYWYRQTLGQGPEFLTYFQNEAQLEKSRLLSDRFSAERPKGSFSTLEIQRTEQGDSAMYLCASSFSGEADTQYFGPGTRLTVL.

Comment on this clone: One end of the junction does not line up with germline, which may come from a read error. This chain uses TRBV7-9 with TRBJ1-5, with unresolved D. CDR3 length equals 12 residues. Germline V lookup: CDR1 SEHNR, CDR2 FQNEAQ (reference sequence). The CDR3 bases are TGTTCCAGCAGCACTAAAAATCAGCCCCAGCATTTT. Translated, it gives CSSSTKNQPQHF.

The chain uses TRBV10-3 and TRBJ2-3, with D perhaps TRBD1 (6 bases). This CDR3 has 13 amino acids. The V gene's germline CDR1 is ENHRY and CDR2 SYGVKD. V was trimmed by 9 bases and J by 3 bases, leaving 13 bases between them. The CDR3 bases are TGTGCCATATCCCAGGGGAAAACAGATACGCAGTATTTT. Translated, it gives CAISQGKTDTQYF.

Only one count was recorded for this clone. The chain recombines TRBV13 with TRBJ1-1, with D unresolved. The germline V gene has CDR1 PRHDT and CDR2 FYEKMQ (reference sequence). Trimming stripped 4 bases from V and 0 bases from J, with 9 bases between. CDR3 length: 14 amino acids. The CDR3 nucleotides are TGTGCCAGCAGCTCCAGGTTCATGAACACTGAAGCTTTCTTT. Encoded protein: CASSSRFMNTEAFF.

The chain recombines TRBV9 with TRBJ1-6; 8 nucleotides match TRBD1. Per the germline V gene, CDR1 is SGDLS and CDR2 is YYNGEE. The junction had 3 bases not matched to a gene; V was cut back by 3 bases and J by 7 bases. The CDR3 covers 14 residues. The CDR3: CASSDGQGNSPLHF. The CDR3 coding sequence is TGTGCCAGCAGCGACGGACAGGGCAATTCACCCCTCCACTTT.

A single count supports this clone. The chain recombines TRBV20-1 with TRBJ2-5; D is undetermined. The CDR3 consists of 11 residues. The germline V gene has CDR1 DFQATT and CDR2 SNEGSKA (reference sequence). The V and J ends lost 6 bases and 5 bases respectively, with 10 bases between them. The CDR3 loop reads CSAAIRETQYF. The CDR3 region has the DNA TGCAGTGCAGCCATCCGGGAGACCCAGTACTTC.

The chain combines TRBV6-6 with TRBJ2-5, with TRBD2 identical over 9 bases. With the DNA end fitting TRBJ2-7 better, the J assignment may be wrong. Germline V CDR1 and CDR2: MNHNY, SVGAGI (reference sequence). CDR3 length: 15 residues. This chain's CDR3 is CASSRSGGYSYEQYF. For the CDR3, the DNA is TGTGCCAGCAGTAGAAGCGGGGGGTACTCCTACGAGCAGTACTTC.

J is TRBJ1-4 and V is TRBV6-5; D remains ambiguous. Trimming stripped 0 bases from V and 4 bases from J, with 3 bases between. The CDR3 covers 13 residues. Per the germline V gene, CDR1 is MNHEY and CDR2 is SVGAGI. For the CDR3, the DNA is TGTGCCAGCAGTTACTCCGGTAATGAAAAACTGTTTTTT. It is translated as CASSYSGNEKLFF.

This clone occurred once. The rearrangement uses TRBV7-9 and TRBJ1-3; D is unresolved. V lost 5 bases, J lost 5 bases, and 16 bases lay in between. The CDR3 totals 15 residues. Germline-derived CDR1 and CDR2 are SEHNR and FQNEAQ (reference sequence). CDR3 protein: CASSPGTDSRNTIYF. CDR3 nucleotides: TGTGCCAGCAGCCCGGGAACAGACTCCCGAAACACCATATATTTT. The full variable domain, with the rest looked up from reference TRBV7-9 and TRBJ1-3, is DTGVSQNPRHKITKRGQNVTFRCDPISEHNRLYWYRQTLGQGPEFLTYFQNEAQLEKSRLLSDRFSAERPKGSFSTLEIQRTEQGDSAMYLCASSPGTDSRNTIYFGEGSWLTVV.

This sequence joins TRBV25-1 and TRBJ2-7; TRBD2 might be the D (5 bases). CDR3 length equals 14 residues. The V gene lost 3 bases and the J gene lost 4 bases, with 13 bases spanning the gap. CDR1 MGHDK and CDR2 SYGVNS come from the germline V gene. The CDR3 DNA reads TGTGCCAGCAGTGAGACGGGATGGTCTTACGAGCAGTACTTC. It encodes CASSETGWSYEQYF.